The 20 T cell receptor beta chains given below trace back to one sample, sequenced in a study of blood T cell repertoires in COVID-19. Sequenced by immunoSEQ multiplex PCR; TCRdb stores in-frame clones only, minus some. The data hold around 260,000 clones, with around 82% observed a single time. Sequencing was performed on peripheral blood. The receptors shown here come from a woman aged 50 to 60 who had recovered from COVID-19.

V and J are TRBV29-1 and TRBJ2-2; 8 bases line up with TRBD2. V was pared by 4 bases and J by 5 bases, with 9 bases of the junction left unmatched. Germline assignment: CDR1 SQVTM and CDR2 ANQGSEA. There are 15 residues in the CDR3. The CDR3: CSVVKAGVRTGELFF. The CDR3 bases are TGCAGCGTTGTAAAAGCGGGAGTTAGGACCGGGGAGCTGTTTTTT.

This chain connects TRBV3-1 (or the pseudogene TRBV3-2) to TRBJ2-7; D remains ambiguous. The V end lost 1 base, the J end lost 6 bases, and 7 bases lay between the germline ends. The CDR3 is 12 residues long. CDR1 is LGHDT, CDR2 YNNKEL, per germline (reference sequence). CDR3: CASSQGTGEQYF. The CDR3 DNA follows: TGTGCCAGCAGCCAAGGAACGGGCGAGCAGTACTTC.

The rearrangement links TRBV29-1 to TRBJ2-5, with D possibly TRBD2 on 5 matching bases. CDR1 and CDR2 (germline): SQVTM, ANQGSEA. V was trimmed by 4 bases and J by 5 bases, leaving 20 bases between them. The length of the CDR3 is 15 residues. CDR3 bases: TGCAGCGTTGTCCCCCTGGGAGATATGGAGGAGACCCAGTACTTC. It encodes CSVVPLGDMEETQYF.

V usage is TRBV7-3 and J usage is TRBJ2-2; no clear D gene. V lost 6 bases to trimming and J lost 3 bases, with 11 bases between them. Germline values: CDR1 SGHTA, CDR2 FQGTGA. The CDR3 has 14 residues. DNA of the CDR3: TGTGCCAGCAGGAGAATCCGGGACACCGGGGAGCTGTTTTTT. This translates into CASRRIRDTGELFF.

The genes are TRBV28 and TRBJ2-5; TRBD1 aligns across 8 bases. The germline CDR1 and CDR2 sequences are MDHEN and SYDVKM. V lost 8 bases and J lost 5; bases outside the gene matches: 13. The CDR3 has 15 amino acids. CDR3 bases: TGTGCCAGCTCCAAGGCGTCAGGGGGCATGGAGACCCAGTACTTC. Translation gives CASSKASGGMETQYF.

This rearrangement joins TRBV6-5 to TRBJ2-1, with TRBD1 matching over 9 bases. Trimming took 3 bases from V and 8 from J; bases not matched to a gene: 8. Germline V gene sequence: CDR1 MNHEY, CDR2 SVGAGI. The CDR3 runs to 15 residues. CDR3 sequence reads: CASSYRDREADEQFF. CDR3 coding DNA: TGTGCCAGCAGTTATCGGGACAGGGAAGCCGATGAGCAGTTCTTC.

The sample holds a few counts of this clone. One junction end does not reproduce the germline sequence, and a read error may be involved. V usage is TRBV3-1 (or the pseudogene TRBV3-2) and J usage is TRBJ2-7, with 10 bases that match TRBD2. Per germline, CDR1 LGHDT and CDR2 YNNKEL (reference sequence). The CDR3 has 15 amino acids. The CDR3 is CASSRPLGLAGEVLF. For the CDR3, the DNA is TGTGCCAGCAGCCGCCCCTTGGGGCTAGCGGGAGAAGTGCTTTTC.

This chain connects TRBV6-5 to TRBJ2-7; 8 bases match TRBD1. CDR3 size: 14 residues. Germline-derived CDR1 and CDR2 are MNHEY and SVGAGI. Trimming at V came to 6 bases and at J to 4 bases, leaving 8 bases not matched to a gene. CDR3 loop: CASSRRGLRYEQYF. CDR3 coding DNA: TGTGCCAGCAGCCGCAGGGGGCTGAGATACGAGCAGTACTTC.

The chain has TRBV25-1 and TRBJ1-4; perhaps TRBD1 as D (6 bases). V lost 3 bases and J lost 4, with 12 bases in between. CDR1 is MGHDK, CDR2 SYGVNS, per germline. The CDR3 totals 15 residues. DNA for the CDR3: TGTGCCAGCAGTGAGAGGACAGCCTATAATGAAAAACTGTTTTTT. Translated, it gives CASSERTAYNEKLFF.

This rearrangement joins TRBV2 to TRBJ1-1; D remains ambiguous. The CDR3 extends over 12 amino acids. The V and J ends lost 8 bases and 0 bases respectively, with 7 bases between them. The germline gives CDR1 SNHLY, CDR2 FYNNEI. The CDR3 sequence is CASLRLNTEAFF. The CDR3 nucleotides are TGTGCCAGCCTCAGATTGAACACTGAAGCTTTCTTT.

This rearrangement joins TRBV9 to TRBJ2-3; the match to TRBD2 covers 9 bases. J gave up 0 bases and V 3 bases, and 14 bases lay outside the gene matches. Germline lookup yields CDR1 SGDLS and CDR2 YYNGEE. The CDR3 runs 19 residues. DNA of the CDR3: TGTGCCAGCAGCGAATGGTTCGTGACTAGCGGTACTAGCACAGATACGCAGTATTTT. Translation: CASSEWFVTSGTSTDTQYF.

V is TRBV7-3 and J is TRBJ2-3; 12 bases align to TRBD2. The CDR3 totals 16 residues. Per germline, CDR1 SGHTA and CDR2 FQGTGA. Unmatched junction bases numbered 7, after V lost 4 bases and J lost 5 bases. The CDR3 DNA sequence: TGTGCCAGCAGCTCCCTAGCGGGGGGGCAGGGAGATACGCAGTATTTT. Its translation: CASSSLAGGQGDTQYF.

The V and J genes are TRBV6-6 and TRBJ2-7; 7 bases map to TRBD1. There are 15 residues in the CDR3. Germline V gives CDR1 MNHNY, CDR2 SVGAGI (reference sequence). Trimming took 3 bases from V and 2 from J; bases not matched to a gene: 7. The CDR3 sequence is CASSYTGTGAYEQYF. The CDR3 DNA sequence: TGTGCCAGCAGTTATACCGGAACAGGGGCCTACGAGCAGTACTTC.

The genes are TRBV2 and TRBJ1-5; 9 bases match TRBD1. The V and J ends lost 1 base and 6 bases, in that order; junction bases with no gene match: 1. The CDR3 extends over 14 amino acids. CDR1 and CDR2 from the germline V gene are SNHLY and FYNNEI. The DNA for the CDR3 is TGTGCCAGCAGTGAAGGGACAGGGGCTCAGCCCCAGCATTTT. Translation gives CASSEGTGAQPQHF.

The chain uses TRBV27 and TRBJ2-5, with D possibly matching TRBD1 (6 bases). Germline V gene data show CDR1 as MNHEY and CDR2 as SMNVEV (reference sequence). This CDR3 spans 15 amino acids. V was trimmed by 6 bases and J by 5 bases, leaving 19 bases between them. The CDR3 DNA sequence: TGTGCCAGCAGCCTGGCCTGGGGGCATGGGGAGACCCAGTACTTC. Amino acid sequence: CASSLAWGHGETQYF.

The chain is built from TRBV10-3 and TRBJ2-3, with D possibly TRBD2 on 6 matching bases. This CDR3 is 15 amino acids long. Per germline, CDR1 ENHRY and CDR2 SYGVKD. Trimming removed 6 bases at V and 3 bases at J, with 16 bases between. The CDR3 DNA reads as TGTGCCATCAGGGCTACGGGAGAGAAGACAGATACGCAGTATTTT. This gives the protein CAIRATGEKTDTQYF.

This clone was seen a single time. The chain links TRBV27 to TRBJ2-7, with a possible D match to TRBD2 (6 bases). There are 14 residues in the CDR3. Trimming cost V 3 bases and J 1 base, with 10 bases left between them. Germline CDR1 reads MNHEY; CDR2 reads SMNVEV (reference sequence). CDR3 sequence (DNA): TGTGCCAGCAGTTTTGGACTATATTCCTACGAGCAGTACTTC. Its translation is CASSFGLYSYEQYF.

The chain combines TRBV5-1 with TRBJ2-3, with 10 bases matching TRBD2. Germline values: CDR1 SGHRS, CDR2 YFSETQ. The CDR3 is 16 amino acids. The V and J ends lost 0 bases and 4 bases, in that order; junction bases with no gene match: 5. CDR3 DNA: TGCGCCAGCAGCTTGGTGGCTAGCGGGAGCGCAGATACGCAGTATTTT. The encoded protein is CASSLVASGSADTQYF.

The V call is TRBV6-5, the J call TRBJ1-5, with 7 bases fitting TRBD1. The CDR3 spans 14 residues. The germline V gene has CDR1 MNHEY and CDR2 SVGAGI. The junction had 7 bases not matched to a gene; V was cut back by 6 bases and J by 5 bases. CDR3 sequence (DNA): TGTGCCAGCAGGACACGACAGGGCCATCAGCCCCAGCATTTT. Protein product: CASRTRQGHQPQHF.

V usage is TRBV4-2 and J usage is TRBJ2-7; perhaps TRBD2 as D (8 bases). In germline, CDR1 is LGHNA, CDR2 YNFKEQ. V was trimmed by 0 bases and J by 0 bases, leaving 15 bases between them. This CDR3 is 17 amino acids long. The CDR3 loop is CASSQEGTAGVSYEQYF. CDR3 bases: TGTGCCAGCAGCCAAGAGGGGACAGCGGGGGTCTCCTACGAGCAGTACTTC.